Presented here are 10 T cell receptor beta chains from one specimen sequenced in a study of human T cells and chemical hapten exposure. The study's library attached unique molecular identifiers to single cDNA molecules. One entry per CDR3 protein results from TCRdb running MiXCR on the reads. The sample includes fewer than 150,000 distinct CDR3 sequences, roughly 8.5% of them seen just once. Sequencing started from total RNA isolated from unfractionated whole blood. The sample taken for sequencing was whole blood. These receptors came from a human donor in good health. Some clones in this sample may be carry-over from other donors' samples.

This clonotype occurred many times. This chain links TRBV13 with TRBJ2-5; no definite D call. Per the germline V gene, CDR1 is PRHDT and CDR2 is FYEKMQ (reference sequence). V gave up 4 bases and J gave up 2 bases, with 5 bases separating them. The CDR3 contains 12 residues. This CDR3 reads CASSSAQETQYF. The DNA for the CDR3 is TGTGCCAGCAGCTCCGCACAAGAGACCCAGTACTTC.

This rearrangement joins TRBV20-1 to TRBJ2-2, with D perhaps assigned TRBD1 or TRBD2 (5 bases each). Trimming pared 1 base from V and 1 base from J, leaving 7 bases between. Germline V gene lookup returns CDR1 DFQATT and CDR2 SNEGSKA (reference sequence). The CDR3 sequence is 14 residues long. Here the CDR3 reads CSARGDLNTGELFF. DNA for the CDR3: TGCAGTGCTAGAGGGGACCTGAACACCGGGGAGCTGTTTTTT.

There are a few counts of this clonotype. The J gene is TRBJ2-3, the V gene TRBV27; D possibly corresponds to TRBD1 (6 bases). Germline CDR1 reads MNHEY; CDR2 reads SMNVEV (reference sequence). The CDR3 runs to 14 residues. The V end lost 8 bases, the J end lost 2 bases, and 14 bases lay between the germline ends. CDR3 DNA sequence: TGTGCCAGCGCGAGACAGGTTGTCACAGATACGCAGTATTTT. This encodes CASARQVVTDTQYF.

This clonotype was found many times. The chain joins TRBV7-2 to TRBJ1-1; TRBD1 matches at 7 bases. Germline V gene lookup returns CDR1 SGHTA and CDR2 FQGNSA. This CDR3 has 16 amino acids. The trim removed 6 bases at V and 2 bases at J, leaving 12 bases unmatched. DNA for the CDR3: TGTGCCAGCAGAAGAGCCCCCGGGACAGCTAACACTGAAGCTTTCTTT. Translated: CASRRAPGTANTEAFF.

This clonotype was counted at least ten times. The V call is TRBV11-1, the J call TRBJ1-2; TRBD1 agrees at 7 bases. Germline values: CDR1 SGHAT, CDR2 FQDESV (reference sequence). The V gene end was trimmed by 3 bases and the J gene end by 8 bases; junction bases not matched to a gene: 6. The CDR3 is made up of 13 amino acids. The CDR3 DNA is TGTGCCAGCAGCTTTCGCGACAGGGACGGCTACACCTTC. It yields the protein CASSFRDRDGYTF. Based on the CDR3 plus reference TRBV11-1 and TRBJ1-2, the full variable domain is EAEVAQSPRYKITEKSQAVAFWCDPISGHATLYWYRQILGQGPELLVQFQDESVVDDSQLPKDRFSAERLKGVDSTLKIQPAELGDSAMYLCASSFRDRDGYTFGSGTRLTVV.

The chain uses TRBV20-1 and TRBJ2-7; D gene uncertain. The CDR3 loop spans 12 amino acids. The V and J ends lost 3 bases and 3 bases respectively, with 9 bases between them. CDR1 and CDR2 from the germline V gene are DFQATT and SNEGSKA (reference sequence). CDR3 in DNA: TGCAGTGCTAGCGGCGGAGTCTACGAGCAGTACTTC. This codes for CSASGGVYEQYF.

This clonotype was detected a few times. This sequence joins TRBV6-2 or TRBV6-3 and TRBJ2-1, with D tentatively TRBD1 or TRBD2 (6 bases each). Germline V gives CDR1 MNHEY, CDR2 SVGEGT. V was clipped by 6 bases and J by 6 bases, with 18 bases between them. The CDR3 loop spans 15 amino acids. CDR3 coding DNA: TGTGCCAGCAGCCCCTCCCCGGGGGCAGCCAATGAGCAGTTCTTC. Translated: CASSPSPGAANEQFF.

This clonotype has at least ten counts. This sequence joins TRBV2 and TRBJ1-5; no clear D gene. Germline V gene lookup returns CDR1 SNHLY and CDR2 FYNNEI. This CDR3 region has 13 residues. Trimming removed 8 bases at V and 5 bases at J, with 13 bases between. The DNA of the CDR3 is TGTGCCAGCTTACGTGAACCCCATCAGCCCCAGCATTTT. Its translation is CASLREPHQPQHF.

This clonotype appeared many times. The CDR3 DNA is TGTGCCAGCAGCAAAGGCGTCTCCTACGAGCAGTACTTC. Translation gives CASSKGVSYEQYF. The V call is TRBV21-1, the J call TRBJ2-7. TRBV21-1 is designated a pseudogene. This CDR3 is 13 amino acids long.

The rearrangement links TRBV6-5 to TRBJ2-7; D may be TRBD1 (5 bases). Per the germline V gene, CDR1 is MNHEY and CDR2 is SVGAGI. The ends were cut back, 7 bases at V and 6 bases at J, with 13 bases in the middle. CDR3 size: 12 residues. The CDR3 coding sequence is TGTGCCAGCAACCAGGGATCGGGCGAGCAGTACTTC. Encoded protein: CASNQGSGEQYF.